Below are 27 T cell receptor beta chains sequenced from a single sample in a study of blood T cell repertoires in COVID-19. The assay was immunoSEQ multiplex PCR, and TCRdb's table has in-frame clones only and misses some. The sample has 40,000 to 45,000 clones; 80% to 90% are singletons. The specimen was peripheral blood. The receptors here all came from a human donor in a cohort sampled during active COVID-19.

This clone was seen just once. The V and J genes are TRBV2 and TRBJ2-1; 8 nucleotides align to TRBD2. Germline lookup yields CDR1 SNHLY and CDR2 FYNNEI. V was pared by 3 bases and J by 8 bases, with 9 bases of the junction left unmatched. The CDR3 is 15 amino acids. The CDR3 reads CASSDRASGPHEQFF. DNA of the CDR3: TGTGCCAGCAGTGACCGGGCTAGCGGGCCCCATGAGCAGTTCTTC.

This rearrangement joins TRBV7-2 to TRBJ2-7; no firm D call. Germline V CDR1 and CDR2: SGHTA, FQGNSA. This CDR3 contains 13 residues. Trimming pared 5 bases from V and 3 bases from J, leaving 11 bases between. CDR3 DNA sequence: TGTGCCAGCAGCGAAGACACCTTCTACGAGCAGTACTTC. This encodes CASSEDTFYEQYF.

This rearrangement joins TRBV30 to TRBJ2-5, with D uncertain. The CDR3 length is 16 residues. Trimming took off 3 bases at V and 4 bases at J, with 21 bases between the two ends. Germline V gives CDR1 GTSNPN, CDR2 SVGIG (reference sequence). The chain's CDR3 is CAWSWQVAGKSETQYF. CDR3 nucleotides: TGTGCCTGGAGCTGGCAGGTTGCAGGAAAGTCAGAGACCCAGTACTTC.

CDR3 DNA sequence: TGTGCCAGCAGTTACGGGGCGGGAGGAGGTAATGAGCAGTTCTTC. Translated, it gives CASSYGAGGGNEQFF. V gene TRBV6-6 combines with J gene TRBJ2-1; 8 bases align to TRBD2. J gave up 7 bases and V 2 bases, and 7 bases lay outside the gene matches. Germline V lookup: CDR1 MNHNY, CDR2 SVGAGI (reference sequence). The CDR3 has 15 residues.

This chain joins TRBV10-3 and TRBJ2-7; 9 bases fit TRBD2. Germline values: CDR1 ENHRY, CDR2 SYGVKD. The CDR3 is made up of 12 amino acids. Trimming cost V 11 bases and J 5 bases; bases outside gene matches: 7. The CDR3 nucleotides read TGTGCCGCCGGACGCGGGGGGGACGAGCAGTACTTC. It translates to CAAGRGGDEQYF.

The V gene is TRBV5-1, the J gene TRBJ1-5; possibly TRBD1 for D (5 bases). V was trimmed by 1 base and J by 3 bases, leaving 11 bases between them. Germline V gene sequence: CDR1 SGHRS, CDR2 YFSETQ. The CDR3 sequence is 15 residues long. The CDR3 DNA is TGCGCCAGCAGCTTGTCGGCAGGGCTCAATCAGCCCCAGCATTTT. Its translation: CASSLSAGLNQPQHF.

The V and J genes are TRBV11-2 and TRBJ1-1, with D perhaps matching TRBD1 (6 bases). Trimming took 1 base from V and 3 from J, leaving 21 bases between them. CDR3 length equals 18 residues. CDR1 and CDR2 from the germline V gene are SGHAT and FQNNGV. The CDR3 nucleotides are TGTGCCAGCAGCTTAGTCGAGGCAGGGGCGATAAGCCACACTGAAGCTTTCTTT. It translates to CASSLVEAGAISHTEAFF.

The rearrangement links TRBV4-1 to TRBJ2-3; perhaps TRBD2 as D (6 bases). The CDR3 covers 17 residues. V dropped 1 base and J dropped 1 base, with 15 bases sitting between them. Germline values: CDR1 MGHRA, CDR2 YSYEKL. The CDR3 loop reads CASSQVSGGGRTDTQYF. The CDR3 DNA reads TGCGCCAGCAGCCAAGTTAGCGGAGGAGGTCGCACAGATACGCAGTATTTT.

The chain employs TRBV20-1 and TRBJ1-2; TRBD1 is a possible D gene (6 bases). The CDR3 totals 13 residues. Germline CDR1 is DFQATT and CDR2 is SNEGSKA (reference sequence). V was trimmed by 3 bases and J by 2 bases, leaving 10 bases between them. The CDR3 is CSASGQGNYGYTF. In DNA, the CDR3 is TGCAGTGCTAGTGGGCAGGGGAACTATGGCTACACCTTC.

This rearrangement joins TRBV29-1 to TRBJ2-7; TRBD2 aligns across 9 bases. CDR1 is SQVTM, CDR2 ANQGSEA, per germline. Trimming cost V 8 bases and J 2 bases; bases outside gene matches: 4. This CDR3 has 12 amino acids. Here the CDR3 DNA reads TGCAGCACGACTAGCGGCACCTACGAGCAGTACTTC. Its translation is CSTTSGTYEQYF.

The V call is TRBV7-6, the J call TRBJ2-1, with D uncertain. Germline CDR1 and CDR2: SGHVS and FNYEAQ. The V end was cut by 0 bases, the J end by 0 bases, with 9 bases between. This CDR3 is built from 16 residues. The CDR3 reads CASSLAAPPSYNEQFF. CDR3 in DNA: TGTGCCAGCAGCTTAGCGGCACCTCCCTCCTACAATGAGCAGTTCTTC.

CDR3 sequence: CASSLDREDEKLFF. Written as DNA, the CDR3 is TGTGCCAGCAGTCTTGACAGGGAGGACGAAAAACTGTTTTTT. The chain is built from TRBV28 and TRBJ1-4; 7 nucleotides line up with TRBD1. The CDR3 totals 14 residues. CDR1 is MDHEN and CDR2 is SYDVKM in the germline V gene. After removal of 5 bases from V and 8 bases from J, the junction contained 8 bases not matched to a gene.

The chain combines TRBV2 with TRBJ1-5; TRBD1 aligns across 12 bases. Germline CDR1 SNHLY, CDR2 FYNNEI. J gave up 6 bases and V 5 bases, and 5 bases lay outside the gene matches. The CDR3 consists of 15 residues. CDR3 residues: CASSLGTGGSQPQHF. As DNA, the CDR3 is TGTGCCAGCAGTCTCGGGACAGGGGGCAGTCAGCCCCAGCATTTT.

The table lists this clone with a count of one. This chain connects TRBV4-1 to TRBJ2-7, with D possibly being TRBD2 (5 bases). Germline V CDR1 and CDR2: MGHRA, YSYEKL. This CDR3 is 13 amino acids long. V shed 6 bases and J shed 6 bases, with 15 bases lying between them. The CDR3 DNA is TGCGCCAGCAGTCGAGTAGAGGCGGGCGAGCAGTACTTC. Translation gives CASSRVEAGEQYF.

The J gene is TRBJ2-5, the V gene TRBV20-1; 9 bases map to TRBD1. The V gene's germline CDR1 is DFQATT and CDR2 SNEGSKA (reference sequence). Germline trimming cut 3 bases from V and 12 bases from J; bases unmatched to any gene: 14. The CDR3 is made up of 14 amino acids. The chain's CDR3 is CSASGMGQGRVKYF. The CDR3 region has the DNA TGCAGTGCTAGTGGGATGGGACAGGGCCGAGTTAAGTACTTC.

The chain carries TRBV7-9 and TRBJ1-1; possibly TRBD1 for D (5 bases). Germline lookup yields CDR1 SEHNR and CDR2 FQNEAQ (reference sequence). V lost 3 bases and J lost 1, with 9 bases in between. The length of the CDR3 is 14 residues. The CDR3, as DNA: TGTGCCAGCAGCTTTTTAGGGGCGAACACTGAAGCTTTCTTT. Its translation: CASSFLGANTEAFF. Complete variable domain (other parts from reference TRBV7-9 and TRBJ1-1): DTGVSQNPRHKITKRGQNVTFRCDPISEHNRLYWYRQTLGQGPEFLTYFQNEAQLEKSRLLSDRFSAERPKGSFSTLEIQRTEQGDSAMYLCASSFLGANTEAFFGQGTRLTVV.

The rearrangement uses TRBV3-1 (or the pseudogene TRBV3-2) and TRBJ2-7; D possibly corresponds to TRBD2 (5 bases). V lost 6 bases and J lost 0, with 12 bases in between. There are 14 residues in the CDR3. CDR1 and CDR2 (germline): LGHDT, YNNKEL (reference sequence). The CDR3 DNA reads TGTGCCAGCAGGGACGAGGGCGCCTCCTACGAGCAGTACTTC. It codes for CASRDEGASYEQYF.

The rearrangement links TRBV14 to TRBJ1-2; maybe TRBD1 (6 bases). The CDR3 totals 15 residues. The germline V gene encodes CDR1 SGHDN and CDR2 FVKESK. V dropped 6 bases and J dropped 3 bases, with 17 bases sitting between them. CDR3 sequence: CASRRSGETYYGYTF. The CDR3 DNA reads TGTGCCAGCAGACGATCAGGGGAGACATACTATGGCTACACCTTC. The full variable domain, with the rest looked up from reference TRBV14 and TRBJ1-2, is EAGVTQFPSHSVIEKGQTVTLRCDPISGHDNLYWYRRVMGKEIKFLLHFVKESKQDESGMPNNRFLAERTGGTYSTLKVQPAELEDSGVYFCASRRSGETYYGYTFGSGTRLTVV.

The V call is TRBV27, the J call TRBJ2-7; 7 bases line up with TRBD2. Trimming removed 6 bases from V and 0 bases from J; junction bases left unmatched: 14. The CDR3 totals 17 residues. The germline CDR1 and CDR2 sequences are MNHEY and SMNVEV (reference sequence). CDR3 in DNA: TGTGCCAGCAGCCACCCTCCGGGGCGGGGGTTCTCCTACGAGCAGTACTTC. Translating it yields CASSHPPGRGFSYEQYF.

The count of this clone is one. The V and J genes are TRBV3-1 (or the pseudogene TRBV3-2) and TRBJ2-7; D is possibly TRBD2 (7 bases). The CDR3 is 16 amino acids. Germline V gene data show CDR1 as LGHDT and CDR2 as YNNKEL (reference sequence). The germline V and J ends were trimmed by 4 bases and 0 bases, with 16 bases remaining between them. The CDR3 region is CASSRKGGGSSYEQYF. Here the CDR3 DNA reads TGTGCCAGCAGCCGAAAGGGAGGGGGGAGCTCCTACGAGCAGTACTTC.

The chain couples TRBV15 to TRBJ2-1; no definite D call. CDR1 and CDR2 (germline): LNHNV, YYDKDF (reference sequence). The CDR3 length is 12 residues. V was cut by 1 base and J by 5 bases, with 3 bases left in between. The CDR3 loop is CATSRVNNEQFF. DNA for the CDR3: TGTGCCACCAGCAGAGTAAACAATGAGCAGTTCTTC.

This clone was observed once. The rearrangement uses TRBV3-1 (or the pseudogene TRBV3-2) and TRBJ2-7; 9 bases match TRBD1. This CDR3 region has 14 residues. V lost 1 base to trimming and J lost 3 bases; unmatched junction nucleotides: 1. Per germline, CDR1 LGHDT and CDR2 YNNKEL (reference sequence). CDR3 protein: CASSQGTGVYEQYF. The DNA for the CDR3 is TGTGCCAGCAGCCAAGGGACAGGGGTCTACGAGCAGTACTTC.

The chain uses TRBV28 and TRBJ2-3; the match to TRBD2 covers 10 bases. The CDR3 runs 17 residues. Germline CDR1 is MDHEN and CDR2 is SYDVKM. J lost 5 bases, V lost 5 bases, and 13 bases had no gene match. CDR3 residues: CASSVTESGGAGDTQYF. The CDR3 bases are TGTGCCAGCAGTGTAACCGAGAGCGGGGGGGCCGGAGATACGCAGTATTTT.

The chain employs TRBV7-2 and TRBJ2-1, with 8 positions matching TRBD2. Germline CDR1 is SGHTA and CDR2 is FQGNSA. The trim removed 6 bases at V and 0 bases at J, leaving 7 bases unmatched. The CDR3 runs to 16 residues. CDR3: CASSDSGVLSYNEQFF. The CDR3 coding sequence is TGTGCCAGCAGTGATAGCGGGGTCCTCTCCTACAATGAGCAGTTCTTC.

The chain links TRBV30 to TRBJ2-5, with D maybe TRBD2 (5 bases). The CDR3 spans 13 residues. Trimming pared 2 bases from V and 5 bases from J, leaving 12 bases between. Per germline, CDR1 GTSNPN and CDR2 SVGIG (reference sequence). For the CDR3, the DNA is TGTGCCTGGAGTTCCGAGGGCGGGGAGACCCAGTACTTC. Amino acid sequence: CAWSSEGGETQYF.

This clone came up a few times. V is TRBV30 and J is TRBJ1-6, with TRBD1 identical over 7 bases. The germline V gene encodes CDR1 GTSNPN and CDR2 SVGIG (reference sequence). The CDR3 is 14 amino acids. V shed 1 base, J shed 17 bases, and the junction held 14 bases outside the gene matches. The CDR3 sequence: CAWSGDRALQGFHF. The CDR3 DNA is TGTGCCTGGAGTGGAGACAGGGCCCTACAGGGGTTCCACTTT.

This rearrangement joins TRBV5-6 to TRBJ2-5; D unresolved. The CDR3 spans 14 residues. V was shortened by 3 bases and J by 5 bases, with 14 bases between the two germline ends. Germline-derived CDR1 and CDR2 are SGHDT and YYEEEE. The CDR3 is CASSSPSVVETQYF. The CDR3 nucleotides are TGTGCCAGCAGCTCACCCAGCGTAGTGGAGACCCAGTACTTC.